Below are 14 T cell receptor beta chains sequenced from a single sample in a study of blood T cell repertoires in COVID-19. The method was immunoSEQ multiplex PCR; TCRdb's version includes in-frame clones alone and lacks a portion of them. The table includes nearly 400,000 clones, roughly nine tenths detected once. Sequencing was carried out using PBMCs or T cells enriched from blood (not recorded which). The receptor set was obtained from a woman aged 25 to 39 who had recovered from COVID-19.

The chain joins TRBV4-2 to TRBJ1-2; perhaps TRBD1 as D (5 bases). This CDR3 is 13 amino acids long. Germline CDR1 and CDR2: LGHNA and YNFKEQ. V gave up 3 bases and J gave up 5 bases, with 10 bases separating them. Written as DNA, the CDR3 is TGTGCCAGCAGCCAGGGGGGGTTTTATGGCTACACCTTC. This translates into CASSQGGFYGYTF.

The V gene is TRBV5-1, the J gene TRBJ1-1, with D uncertain. CDR1 is SGHRS, CDR2 YFSETQ, per germline. The CDR3 has 14 residues. The V and J ends lost 4 bases and 1 base respectively, with 11 bases between them. The CDR3 DNA follows: TGCGCCAGCAGCCCGAATCGGGGGAACACTGAAGCTTTCTTT. It encodes CASSPNRGNTEAFF. Complete variable domain (other parts from reference TRBV5-1 and TRBJ1-1): KAGVTQTPRYLIKTRGQQVTLSCSPISGHRSVSWYQQTPGQGLQFLFEYFSETQRNKGNFPGRFSGRQFSNSRSEMNVSTLELGDSALYLCASSPNRGNTEAFFGQGTRLTVV.

This clone was recorded only once. The chain combines TRBV6-5 with TRBJ1-2; 9 bases are a match to TRBD1. The CDR3 sequence is 13 residues long. After removal of 4 bases from V and 10 bases from J, the junction contained 7 bases not matched to a gene. CDR1 is MNHEY and CDR2 is SVGAGI in the germline V gene. CDR3: CASSSGTGMDYTF. CDR3 nucleotide sequence: TGTGCCAGCAGTTCCGGGACAGGGATGGACTACACCTTC.

The chain links TRBV7-9 to TRBJ1-1; 7 bases match TRBD1. The CDR3 runs to 14 residues. V was pared by 4 bases and J by 1 base, with 3 bases of the junction left unmatched. Germline V gene sequence: CDR1 SEHNR, CDR2 FQNEAQ (reference sequence). This CDR3 reads CASSSDRENTEAFF. The CDR3 nucleotides read TGTGCCAGCAGCTCCGACAGGGAGAACACTGAAGCTTTCTTT.

The chain employs TRBV9 and TRBJ2-3; TRBD1 matches at 9 bases. The CDR3 covers 16 residues. Germline V gene sequence: CDR1 SGDLS, CDR2 YYNGEE. Trimming cost V 0 bases and J 5 bases; bases outside gene matches: 7. CDR3: CASSVVMGQGGDTQYF. The CDR3 DNA follows: TGTGCCAGCAGCGTAGTTATGGGACAGGGTGGAGATACGCAGTATTTT.

The rearrangement uses TRBV6-1 and TRBJ1-1; possible D gene TRBD1, 5 bases. V lost 0 bases and J lost 5, with 10 bases in between. Per germline, CDR1 MNHNS and CDR2 SASEGT. This CDR3 comprises 14 residues. The CDR3 sequence is CASSEARGSTEAFF. CDR3 sequence (DNA): TGTGCCAGCAGTGAAGCGCGGGGGTCGACTGAAGCTTTCTTT.

This clone showed up just a few times. This chain uses TRBV7-9 with TRBJ1-2; a weak D match, TRBD1 (5 bases). Germline-derived CDR1 and CDR2 are SEHNR and FQNEAQ (reference sequence). V was shortened by 4 bases and J by 6 bases, with 12 bases between the two germline ends. CDR3 size: 13 residues. In DNA form, the CDR3 reads TGTGCCAGCAGCTCTCGCCAGGGCGATGGCTACACCTTC. It encodes CASSSRQGDGYTF.

This clone was observed a single time. This chain links TRBV3-1 (or the pseudogene TRBV3-2) with TRBJ2-7; D is perhaps TRBD1 (6 bases). The CDR3 is 14 amino acids. The germline gives CDR1 LGHDT, CDR2 YNNKEL (reference sequence). The V end lost 2 bases, the J end lost 7 bases, and 15 bases lay between the germline ends. In nucleotides, the CDR3 is TGTGCCAGCAGCCAACAGTTGGGGGCCGGAGAGCAGTACTTC. Amino acid sequence: CASSQQLGAGEQYF.

This clone was counted only a few times. J is TRBJ2-5 and V is TRBV4-1, with 14 nucleotides matching TRBD2. The CDR3 has 20 residues. Per the germline V gene, CDR1 is MGHRA and CDR2 is YSYEKL. Losses at the gene ends were 0 bases for V and 4 bases for J; bases not matched to a gene: 13. CDR3 in amino acids: CASSQDLHKTSGRARETQYF. CDR3 DNA: TGCGCCAGCAGCCAAGATCTCCACAAGACTAGCGGGAGGGCCAGAGAGACCCAGTACTTC.

The CDR3 sequence is CASSESGAPARELKSNQPQHF. In DNA form, the CDR3 reads TGCGCCAGCAGTGAGTCGGGGGCGCCTGCACGCGAACTGAAAAGCAATCAGCCCCAGCATTTT. The V call is TRBV10-1, the J call TRBJ1-5, with D perhaps TRBD1 (6 bases). The CDR3 totals 21 residues. Trimming took off 0 bases at V and 1 base at J, with 25 bases between the two ends. Germline V gene lookup returns CDR1 WNHNN and CDR2 SYGVQD (reference sequence).

This chain uses TRBV28 with TRBJ1-2, with D perhaps TRBD1 (5 bases). The CDR3 has 15 amino acids. The germline V and J ends were trimmed by 5 bases and 3 bases, with 16 bases remaining between them. The germline gives CDR1 MDHEN, CDR2 SYDVKM. CDR3 DNA sequence: TGTGCCAGCAGTCTATCTACAGGTTATTACTATGGCTACACCTTC. This gives the protein CASSLSTGYYYGYTF.

This clone was seen a handful of times. V usage is TRBV5-1 and J usage is TRBJ1-6; D is undetermined. CDR3 length: 16 amino acids. The germline CDR1 and CDR2 sequences are SGHRS and YFSETQ. V dropped 5 bases and J dropped 7 bases, with 19 bases sitting between them. CDR3 nucleotide sequence: TGCGCCAGCAGTCTAACCCCCGCGACGGGGAATTCACCCCTCCACTTT. Protein: CASSLTPATGNSPLHF.

The J gene is TRBJ1-2, the V gene TRBV30; 7 bases line up with TRBD1. Per germline, CDR1 GTSNPN and CDR2 SVGIG (reference sequence). The CDR3 is made up of 12 amino acids. With 1 base clipped from V and 5 bases from J, the junction kept 1 base outside the gene matches. For the CDR3, the DNA is TGTGCCTGGAGTGAGGGACAGTATGGCTACACCTTC. Translated, it gives CAWSEGQYGYTF.

The V gene is TRBV7-9, the J gene TRBJ1-2; 7 bases align to TRBD1. The J segment lost 0 bases and the V segment lost 6 bases, leaving 4 bases of the junction unmatched. The CDR3 covers 14 residues. CDR1 is SEHNR and CDR2 is FQNEAQ in the germline V gene (reference sequence). The CDR3 nucleotides are TGTGCCAGCAGACGACAGGGTTCTAACTATGGCTACACCTTC. Translation gives CASRRQGSNYGYTF.